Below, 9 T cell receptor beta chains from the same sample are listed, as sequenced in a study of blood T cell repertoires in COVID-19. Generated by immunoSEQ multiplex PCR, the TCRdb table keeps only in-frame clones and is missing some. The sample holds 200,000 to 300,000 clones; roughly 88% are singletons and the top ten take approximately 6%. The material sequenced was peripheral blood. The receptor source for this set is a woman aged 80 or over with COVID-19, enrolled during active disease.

The CDR3 DNA reads TGCGCCAAACGCAAGGAACTAGTCCCCTACAATGAGCAGTTCTTC. Its protein product is CAKRKELVPYNEQFF. This chain joins TRBV4-1 and TRBJ2-1; TRBD2 is a possible D gene (5 bases). Trimming cost V 10 bases and J 2 bases, with 18 bases left between them. CDR1 is MGHRA and CDR2 is YSYEKL in the germline V gene. The CDR3 is made up of 15 amino acids.

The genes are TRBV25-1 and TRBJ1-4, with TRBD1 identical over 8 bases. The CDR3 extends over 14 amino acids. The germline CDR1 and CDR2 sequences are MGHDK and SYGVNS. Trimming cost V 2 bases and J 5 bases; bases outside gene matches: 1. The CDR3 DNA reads TGTGCCAGCAGTGAAACAGGGGGGAATGAAAAACTGTTTTTT. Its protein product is CASSETGGNEKLFF.

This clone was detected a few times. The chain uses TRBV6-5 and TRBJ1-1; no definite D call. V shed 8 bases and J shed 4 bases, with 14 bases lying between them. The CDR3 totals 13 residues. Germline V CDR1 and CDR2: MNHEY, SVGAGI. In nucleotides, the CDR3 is TGTGCCAGCTGGGTGGGAGGGTCCACTGAAGCTTTCTTT. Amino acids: CASWVGGSTEAFF.

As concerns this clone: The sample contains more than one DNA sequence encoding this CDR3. CDR3 sequence (DNA): TGCGCCAGCAGCTTGGTTAGTGCAACTAATGAAAAACTGTTTTTT. Protein sequence: CASSLVSATNEKLFF. The J gene is TRBJ1-4, the V gene TRBV5-1; D ambiguous. Looked up from germline, CDR1 is SGHRS and CDR2 is YFSETQ. CDR3 length: 15 residues. The V end was cut by 0 bases, the J end by 0 bases, with 6 bases between.

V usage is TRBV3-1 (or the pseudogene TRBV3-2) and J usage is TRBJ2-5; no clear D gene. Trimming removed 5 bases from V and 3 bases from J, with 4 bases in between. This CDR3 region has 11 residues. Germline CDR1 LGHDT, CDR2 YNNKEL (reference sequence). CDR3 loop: CASSFKETQYF. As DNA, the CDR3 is TGTGCCAGCAGCTTCAAAGAGACCCAGTACTTC.

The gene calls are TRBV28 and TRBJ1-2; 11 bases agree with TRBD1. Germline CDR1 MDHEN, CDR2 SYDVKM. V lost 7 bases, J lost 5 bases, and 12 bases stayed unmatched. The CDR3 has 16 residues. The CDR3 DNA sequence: TGTGCCAGCACCGATCCTTCCGGGACAGGGGGATATGGCTACACCTTC. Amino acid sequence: CASTDPSGTGGYGYTF.

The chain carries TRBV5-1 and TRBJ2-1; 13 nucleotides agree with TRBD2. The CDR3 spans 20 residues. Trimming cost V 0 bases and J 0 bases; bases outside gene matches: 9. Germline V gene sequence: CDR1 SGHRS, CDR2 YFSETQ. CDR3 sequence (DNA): TGCGCCAGCAGCTTGGTCCCCGGGACTAGCGGGACTAGCTCCTACAATGAGCAGTTCTTC. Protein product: CASSLVPGTSGTSSYNEQFF. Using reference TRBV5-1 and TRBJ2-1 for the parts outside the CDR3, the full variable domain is KAGVTQTPRYLIKTRGQQVTLSCSPISGHRSVSWYQQTPGQGLQFLFEYFSETQRNKGNFPGRFSGRQFSNSRSEMNVSTLELGDSALYLCASSLVPGTSGTSSYNEQFFGPGTRLTVL.

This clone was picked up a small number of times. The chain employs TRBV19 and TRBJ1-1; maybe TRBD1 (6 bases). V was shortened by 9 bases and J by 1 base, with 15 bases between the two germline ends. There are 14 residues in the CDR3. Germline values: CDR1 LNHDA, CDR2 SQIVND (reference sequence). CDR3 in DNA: TGTGCCAGCCAACCCCAGGGGTGGAACACTGAAGCTTTCTTT. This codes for CASQPQGWNTEAFF.

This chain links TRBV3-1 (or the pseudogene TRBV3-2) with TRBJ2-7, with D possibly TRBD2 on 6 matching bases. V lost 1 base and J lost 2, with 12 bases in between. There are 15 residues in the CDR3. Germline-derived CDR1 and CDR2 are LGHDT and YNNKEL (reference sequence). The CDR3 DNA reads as TGTGCCAGCAGCCAAGGGGGGGACGGTGCCTACGAGCAGTACTTC. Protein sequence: CASSQGGDGAYEQYF.